The 30 T cell receptor beta chains in this list originate from one sample, sequenced in a study of monozygotic twins with inflammatory bowel disease (dated by TCRdb to about 2019). The library was built by means of 5' RACE. Sequenced using an Illumina HiSeq 2500. The reads, reprocessed by TCRdb, yield one row per CDR3 protein sequence and no DNA. The sample's own table lists approximately 120,000 distinct CDR3 sequences. 9.5% to 15% of the sample belongs to the ten largest clones. Specimen: blood. The receptors derive from a human donor with ulcerative colitis or Crohn's disease, or a healthy co-twin of an affected twin (not recorded which).

The rearrangement joins TRBV4-1 to TRBJ2-7; TCRdb's D gene call, TRBD2, goes unchecked for lack of DNA. The CDR3 loop spans 15 amino acids. Germline V gene data show CDR1 as MGHRA and CDR2 as YSYEKL. CDR3: CASSQARGGDYEQYF.

The chain uses TRBV7-6 and TRBJ1-6. The germline V gene has CDR1 SGHVS and CDR2 FNYEAQ. The CDR3 consists of 13 residues. CDR3: CASSPRNNSPLHF.

This rearrangement joins TRBV2 to TRBJ2-7; the D call of TRBD1 rests on TCRdb alone, since no DNA is present to check it. This CDR3 has 15 amino acids. CDR1 and CDR2 (germline): SNHLY, FYNNEI. The chain's CDR3 is CASSEDGGRLYEQYF.

CDR3 sequence: CASSMGLPYNEQFF. The rearrangement uses TRBV9 and TRBJ2-1; the TCRdb D gene call, TRBD2, has no DNA to confirm it. There are 14 residues in the CDR3. The germline CDR1 and CDR2 sequences are SGDLS and YYNGEE.

The J gene is TRBJ1-1, the V gene TRBV5-4; TCRdb calls TRBD1, which cannot be checked without DNA. CDR1 and CDR2 (germline): SGHNT, YYREEE (reference sequence). The length of the CDR3 is 13 residues. CDR3 loop: CASSPQGSAEVFF.

CDR3 sequence reads: CASTAGALNTEAFF. The chain is built from TRBV12-3 or TRBV12-4 and TRBJ1-1; TCRdb returns TRBD1, unconfirmable since there is no DNA. This CDR3 has 14 residues.

The chain combines TRBV7-9 with TRBJ2-7; there is no DNA to check the TCRdb D call of TRBD1. CDR3 length: 17 amino acids. Germline CDR1 SEHNR, CDR2 FQNEAQ (reference sequence). Here the CDR3 reads CASSSRQGRKSSYEQYF.

The rearrangement joins TRBV12-3 or TRBV12-4 to TRBJ2-7. This CDR3 spans 12 amino acids. The CDR3: CASSLVAYEQYF.

The genes are TRBV5-4 and TRBJ1-1. This CDR3 is 14 amino acids long. The germline V gene has CDR1 SGHNT and CDR2 YYREEE (reference sequence). The CDR3: CASSLPNGNTEAFF.

V is TRBV5-1 and J is TRBJ2-3; the D call of TRBD1 rests on TCRdb alone, since no DNA is present to check it. In germline, CDR1 is SGHRS, CDR2 YFSETQ. The CDR3 contains 16 residues. The CDR3 here is CASSPNGAADTDTQYF.

The chain is built from TRBV27 and TRBJ1-5; TCRdb reports TRBD1, a call that lacks DNA to check it against. CDR1 MNHEY and CDR2 SMNVEV come from the germline V gene (reference sequence). CDR3 length equals 14 residues. The CDR3 spells CASSLSRRGQPQHF.

This chain joins TRBV10-3 and TRBJ1-5. The CDR3 spans 15 residues. The germline V gene encodes CDR1 ENHRY and CDR2 SYGVKD. CDR3: CAISESGRSNQPQHF.

The rearrangement links TRBV7-9 to TRBJ1-2; there is no DNA to check the TCRdb D call of TRBD1. The germline V gene encodes CDR1 SEHNR and CDR2 FQNEAQ (reference sequence). The CDR3 is 15 amino acids. Here the CDR3 reads CASSPQERGSYGYTF.

The chain links TRBV6-5 to TRBJ1-2; TCRdb calls TRBD1, which cannot be checked without DNA. The CDR3 consists of 16 residues. The germline V gene encodes CDR1 MNHEY and CDR2 SVGAGI. The CDR3 here is CASSSPRTGTYYGYTF.

The chain recombines TRBV20-1 with TRBJ2-2; the TCRdb call, TRBD1, lacks DNA for checking. The CDR3 has 15 residues. In germline, CDR1 is DFQATT, CDR2 SNEGSKA (reference sequence). The CDR3 sequence is CSARGTVANTGELFF.

The chain joins TRBV20-1 to TRBJ2-7; TCRdb calls TRBD1, which cannot be checked without DNA. There are 14 residues in the CDR3. CDR1 is DFQATT, CDR2 SNEGSKA, per germline (reference sequence). The CDR3 spells CSARLGQGAYEQYF.

V gene TRBV5-1 combines with J gene TRBJ2-1. Germline CDR1 SGHRS, CDR2 YFSETQ. The CDR3 extends over 17 amino acids. Here the CDR3 reads CASRAAFRGTTYNEQFF. The variable domain in full, completed from reference TRBV5-1 and TRBJ2-1, reads KAGVTQTPRYLIKTRGQQVTLSCSPISGHRSVSWYQQTPGQGLQFLFEYFSETQRNKGNFPGRFSGRQFSNSRSEMNVSTLELGDSALYLCASRAAFRGTTYNEQFFGPGTRLTVL.

The chain recombines TRBV29-1 with TRBJ2-7; as DNA is missing, the TRBD2 call by TCRdb cannot be tested. CDR3 length: 13 amino acids. Germline V gene lookup returns CDR1 SQVTM and CDR2 ANQGSEA. The CDR3 here is CSVASGRGYEQYF.

The chain is built from TRBV5-1 and TRBJ2-1; TCRdb's D call of TRBD1 is untestable without DNA. Germline V gives CDR1 SGHRS, CDR2 YFSETQ. The CDR3 consists of 14 residues. CDR3 amino acids: CASSLGPGSNEQFF. The whole variable domain, remainder taken from reference TRBV5-1 and TRBJ2-1, is KAGVTQTPRYLIKTRGQQVTLSCSPISGHRSVSWYQQTPGQGLQFLFEYFSETQRNKGNFPGRFSGRQFSNSRSEMNVSTLELGDSALYLCASSLGPGSNEQFFGPGTRLTVL.

The V call is TRBV9, the J call TRBJ2-7; lacking DNA, the TRBD1 call made by TCRdb goes unchecked. CDR1 and CDR2 (germline): SGDLS, YYNGEE. The CDR3 has 14 residues. CDR3 in amino acids: CASSVGVGTDEQYF.

The CDR3 here is CSAEGRVGTDTQYF. The V and J genes are TRBV20-1 and TRBJ2-3; checking the TCRdb D call of TRBD1 is not possible without DNA. Germline V gives CDR1 DFQATT, CDR2 SNEGSKA (reference sequence). This CDR3 is built from 14 residues.

V usage is TRBV6-2 or TRBV6-3 and J usage is TRBJ2-3; TCRdb returns TRBD2, unconfirmable since there is no DNA. The CDR3 spans 16 residues. CDR1 is MNHEY and CDR2 is SVGEGT in the germline V gene. CDR3 sequence: CASSYRTSGSTDTQYF.

The gene calls are TRBV12-3 or TRBV12-4 and TRBJ1-1; the D call of TRBD1 rests on TCRdb alone, since no DNA is present to check it. This CDR3 spans 14 amino acids. The CDR3 sequence is CASSLARGNTEAFF.

The chain uses TRBV5-6 and TRBJ2-5; without DNA, the TCRdb call of TRBD1 cannot be checked. This CDR3 has 14 amino acids. Germline CDR1 SGHDT, CDR2 YYEEEE. This CDR3 is CASSNLGGGETQYF. Looking up the rest from reference TRBV5-6 and TRBJ2-5 gives the full variable domain: DAGVTQSPTHLIKTRGQQVTLRCSPKSGHDTVSWYQQALGQGPQFIFQYYEEEERQRGNFPDRFSGHQFPNYSSELNVNALLLGDSALYLCASSNLGGGETQYFGPGTRLLVL.

The genes are TRBV7-6 and TRBJ1-2; TCRdb lists TRBD1, though no DNA is available to test this call. This CDR3 is built from 18 residues. Germline lookup yields CDR1 SGHVS and CDR2 FNYEAQ. The CDR3 region is CASSLNPGTGVSLDGYTF.

The gene calls are TRBV29-1 and TRBJ2-2; without DNA, the TCRdb call of TRBD2 cannot be checked. Germline V gene sequence: CDR1 SQVTM, CDR2 ANQGSEA. The CDR3 is made up of 16 amino acids. CDR3 residues: CSARKGGDVGTGVLFF.

This chain links TRBV4-2 with TRBJ2-5; the D call from TCRdb, TRBD2, cannot be confirmed without DNA. Germline V gives CDR1 LGHNA, CDR2 YNFKEQ. The CDR3 has 16 residues. CDR3 in amino acids: CASSQGSLAGGETQYF.

This chain uses TRBV5-1 with TRBJ1-1; TCRdb proposes TRBD1, but this gene call is untestable without DNA. This CDR3 has 16 residues. CDR1 is SGHRS and CDR2 is YFSETQ in the germline V gene. CDR3 sequence reads: CASSLEGRTGPDEAFF.

The genes are TRBV12-3 or TRBV12-4 and TRBJ2-1; the TRBD2 assignment by TCRdb is unverifiable without DNA. The CDR3 contains 14 residues. The CDR3 reads CASSLWQGRQEQFF.

The chain uses TRBV7-2 and TRBJ2-5; TCRdb designates TRBD1, a call that cannot be tested without DNA. Germline V lookup: CDR1 SGHTA, CDR2 FQGNSA. The CDR3 sequence is 15 residues long. The chain's CDR3 is CASSLSPGEAETQYF.